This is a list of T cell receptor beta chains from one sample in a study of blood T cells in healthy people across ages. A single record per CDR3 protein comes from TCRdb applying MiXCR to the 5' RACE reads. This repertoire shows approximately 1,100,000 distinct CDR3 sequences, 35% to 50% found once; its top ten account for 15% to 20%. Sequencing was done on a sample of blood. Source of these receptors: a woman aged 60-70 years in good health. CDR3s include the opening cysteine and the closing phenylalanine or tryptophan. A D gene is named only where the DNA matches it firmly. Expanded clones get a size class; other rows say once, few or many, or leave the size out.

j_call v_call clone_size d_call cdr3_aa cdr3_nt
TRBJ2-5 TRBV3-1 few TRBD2 CATGTSGRRQETQYF TGTGCCACCGGGACTAGCGGGAGGAGGCAAGAGACCCAGTACTTC
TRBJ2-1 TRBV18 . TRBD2 CASCRTSGRSYNEQFF TGTGCCAGCTGCAGGACTAGCGGGCGCTCCTACAATGAGCAGTTCTTC
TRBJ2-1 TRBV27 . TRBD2 CASSLQRVGLAGRYEQFF TGTGCCAGCAGTTTACAAAGGGTGGGACTAGCGGGACGGTATGAGCAGTTCTTC
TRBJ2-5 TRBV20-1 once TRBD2 CSASQREGRGETQYF TGCAGTGCTTCCCAGCGGGAGGGCCGAGGAGAGACCCAGTACTTC
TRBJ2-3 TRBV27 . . CASSLLGRTSIDTQYF TGTGCCAGCAGTTTATTAGGGCGAACGAGTATAGATACGCAGTATTTT
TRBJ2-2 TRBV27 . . CASSLPTGNTGELFF TGTGCCAGCAGTTTACCGACAGGGAACACCGGGGAGCTGTTTTTT
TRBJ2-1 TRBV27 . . CASTHLTSIDYNEQFF TGTGCCAGCACCCACCTCACTAGCATTGACTACAATGAGCAGTTCTTC
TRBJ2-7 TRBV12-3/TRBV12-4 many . CASSLATGYEQYF TGTGCCAGCAGTTTAGCGACTGGCTACGAGCAGTACTTC
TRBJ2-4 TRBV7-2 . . CASSSAGRGKNIQYF TGTGCCAGCAGCTCCGCTGGGCGGGGCAAAAACATTCAGTACTTC
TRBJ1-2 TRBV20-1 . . CSALPGLHGYTF TGCAGTGCTCTACCGGGGCTGCATGGCTACACCTTC
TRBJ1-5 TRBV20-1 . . CSASLGRNQPQHF TGCAGTGCTAGTTTAGGAAGAAATCAGCCCCAGCATTTT
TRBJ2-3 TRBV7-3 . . CASSSFGTDTQYF TGTGCCAGCAGCTCCTTCGGGACAGATACGCAGTATTTT
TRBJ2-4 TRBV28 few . CASSLLRVGAKNIQYF TGTGCCAGCAGTTTATTGCGGGTTGGCGCCAAAAACATTCAGTACTTC
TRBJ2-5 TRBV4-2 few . CASSQELWQETQYF TGTGCCAGCAGCCAAGAATTGTGGCAAGAGACCCAGTACTTC
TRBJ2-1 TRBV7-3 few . CASSAHYSHEQFF TGTGCCAGCAGCGCCCACTACTCTCATGAGCAGTTCTTC
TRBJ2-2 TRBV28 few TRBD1 CASSHGPGQGGELFF TGTGCCAGCAGTCACGGACCGGGACAGGGCGGGGAGCTGTTTTTT
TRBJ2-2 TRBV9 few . CASSAFSRANTGELFF TGTGCCAGCAGCGCCTTTTCGCGAGCAAACACCGGGGAGCTGTTTTTT
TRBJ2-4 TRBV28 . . CASSPPNERYF TGTGCCAGCAGTCCCCCCAACGAGCGGTACTTC
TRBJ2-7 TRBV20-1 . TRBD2 CSAISGRAGEQYF TGCAGTGCTATTAGCGGGAGGGCCGGCGAGCAGTACTTC
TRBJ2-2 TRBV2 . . CASSAKQSGELFF TGTGCCAGCAGTGCTAAACAGTCCGGGGAGCTGTTTTTT
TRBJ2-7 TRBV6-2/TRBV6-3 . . CASGTGEWNEQYF TGTGCCAGCGGAACGGGAGAGTGGAACGAGCAGTACTTC
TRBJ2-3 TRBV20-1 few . CSAIHRGIVPDTQYF TGCAGTGCGATTCACAGAGGGATAGTCCCAGATACGCAGTATTTT
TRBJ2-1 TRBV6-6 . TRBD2 CASSYSREGLNEQFF TGTGCCAGCAGTTACTCACGGGAGGGCCTTAATGAGCAGTTCTTC
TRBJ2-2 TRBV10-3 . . CAISGPQGSNTGELFF TGTGCCATCAGTGGTCCTCAGGGGTCGAACACCGGGGAGCTGTTTTTT
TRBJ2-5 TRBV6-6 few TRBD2 CASSLGGRGAQYF TGTGCCAGCAGCCTTGGCGGGAGGGGGGCCCAGTACTTC
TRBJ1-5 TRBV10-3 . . CAIYRVSNQPQHF TGTGCCATCTACAGGGTTAGCAATCAGCCCCAGCATTTT
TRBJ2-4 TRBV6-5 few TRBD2 CASGREKNIQYF TGTGCCAGCGGGAGGGAGAAAAACATTCAGTACTTC
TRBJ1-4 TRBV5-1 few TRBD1 CASSFSTGPDEKLFF TGCGCCAGCAGCTTCTCGACAGGGCCGGATGAAAAACTGTTTTTT
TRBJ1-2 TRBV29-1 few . CSVGGQVYGYTF TGCAGCGTCGGGGGGCAGGTCTACGGCTACACCTTC
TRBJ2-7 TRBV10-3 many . CAISEAGRGSYEQYF TGTGCCATCAGTGAGGCCGGGAGAGGTTCCTACGAGCAGTACTTC